This entry features one T cell receptor beta chain sequence. Authors' processing steps: Estimation of nucleated cell counts relied on the amplification of reference gene primers. Libraries were prepared by immunoSEQ multiplex PCR; TCRdb keeps only in-frame clonotypes and omits some of them. V, J and clone size are those of that table, while D and trimming were read from the DNA. The table shows around 230,000 clones, with 65% to 85% occurring only once. This sample stems from a study of blood T cell repertoires in COVID-19. Study summary: Samples came from the United States, Italy and Spain, spanning acute and convalescent COVID-19. PBMCs, B-cell-depleted T cells, or T cells provided the cDNA or gDNA that made up the material.

The CDR3 is 15 residues long. J was trimmed by 4 bases and V by 3 bases; bases with no gene match: 5. Germline CDR1 is KGHSH and CDR2 is LQKENI. The chain is built from TRBV18 and TRBJ2-5; 10 nucleotides line up with TRBD1. The material sequenced was peripheral blood. The sequence was obtained from a man aged 40-50 years with acute or convalescent COVID-19. CDR3 sequence: CASSPRQGALETQYF. The DNA of the CDR3 is TGTGCCAGCTCACCCCGACAGGGGGCCTTAGAGACCCAGTACTTC.